This T cell receptor beta chain comes out of a study of blood T cell repertoires in COVID-19. Original processing notes: For nucleated cells, counts were estimated from reference gene primer amplification. Using immunoSEQ multiplex PCR, the repertoire was profiled, and TCRdb retains in-frame clones only, with some absent. V, J and clone size are those of that table, while D and trimming were read from the DNA. There are 200,000 to 250,000 clones in the sample; over 75% occur only once, and 9.5% to 13% lies in the top ten. A Seattle source enrolled patients during active infection and followed them longitudinally. Trimming removed 4 bases from V and 5 bases from J, with 18 bases in between. Germline V CDR1 and CDR2: KGHSH, LQKENI. CDR3 length: 16 residues.

The sequencing sample was made of peripheral blood. The chain employs TRBV18 and TRBJ1-3; a weak D match, TRBD1 (6 bases). This TCR derives from a man in his fifties with COVID-19, enrolled during active disease. Written as DNA, the CDR3 is TGTGCCAGCTCACGCTGGGCAGGGGAAACTCGAAACACCATATATTTT. Protein product: CASSRWAGETRNTIYF.